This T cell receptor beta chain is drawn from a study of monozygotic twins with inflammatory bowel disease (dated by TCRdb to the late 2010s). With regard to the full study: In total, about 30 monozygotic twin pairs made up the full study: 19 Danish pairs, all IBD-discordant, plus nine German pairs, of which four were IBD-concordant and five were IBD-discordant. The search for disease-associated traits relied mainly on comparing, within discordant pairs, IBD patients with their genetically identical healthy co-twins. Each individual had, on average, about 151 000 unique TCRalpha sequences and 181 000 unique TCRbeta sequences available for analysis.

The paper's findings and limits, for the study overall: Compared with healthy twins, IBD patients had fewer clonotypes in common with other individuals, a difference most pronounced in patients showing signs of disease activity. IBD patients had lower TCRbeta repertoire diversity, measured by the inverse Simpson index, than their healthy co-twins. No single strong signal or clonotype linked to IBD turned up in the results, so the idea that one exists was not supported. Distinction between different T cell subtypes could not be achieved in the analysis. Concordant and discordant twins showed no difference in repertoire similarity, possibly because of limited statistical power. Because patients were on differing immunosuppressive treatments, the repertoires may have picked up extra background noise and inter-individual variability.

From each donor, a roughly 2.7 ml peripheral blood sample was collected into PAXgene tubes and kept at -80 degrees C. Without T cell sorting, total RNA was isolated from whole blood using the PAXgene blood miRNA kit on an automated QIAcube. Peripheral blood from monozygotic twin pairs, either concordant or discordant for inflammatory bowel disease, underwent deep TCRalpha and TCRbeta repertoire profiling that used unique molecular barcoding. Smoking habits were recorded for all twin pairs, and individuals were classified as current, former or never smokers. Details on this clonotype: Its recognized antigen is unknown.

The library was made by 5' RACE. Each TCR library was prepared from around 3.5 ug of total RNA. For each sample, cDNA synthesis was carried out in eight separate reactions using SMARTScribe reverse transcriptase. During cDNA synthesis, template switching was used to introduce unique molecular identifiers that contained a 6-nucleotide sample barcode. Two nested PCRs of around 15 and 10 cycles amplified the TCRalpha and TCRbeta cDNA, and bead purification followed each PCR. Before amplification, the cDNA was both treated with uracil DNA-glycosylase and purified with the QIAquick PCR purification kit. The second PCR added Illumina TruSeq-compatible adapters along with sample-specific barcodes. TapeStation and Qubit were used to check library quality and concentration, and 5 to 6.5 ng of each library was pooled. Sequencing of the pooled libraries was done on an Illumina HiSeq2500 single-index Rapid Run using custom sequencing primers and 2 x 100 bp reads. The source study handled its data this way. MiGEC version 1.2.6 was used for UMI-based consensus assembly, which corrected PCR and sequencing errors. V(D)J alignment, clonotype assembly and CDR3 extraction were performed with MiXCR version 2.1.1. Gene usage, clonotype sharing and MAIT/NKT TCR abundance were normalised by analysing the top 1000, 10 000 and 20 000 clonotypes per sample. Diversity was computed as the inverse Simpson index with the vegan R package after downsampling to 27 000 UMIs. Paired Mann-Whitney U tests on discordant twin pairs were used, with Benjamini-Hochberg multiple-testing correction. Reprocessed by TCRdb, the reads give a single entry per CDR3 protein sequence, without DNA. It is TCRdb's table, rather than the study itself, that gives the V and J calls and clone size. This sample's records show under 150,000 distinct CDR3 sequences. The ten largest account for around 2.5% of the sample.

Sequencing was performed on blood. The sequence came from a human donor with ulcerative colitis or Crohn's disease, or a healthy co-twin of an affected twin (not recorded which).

CDR3 sequence: CASSLVPGGGYEQYF. Recombination connected TRBV5-8 to TRBJ2-7; TCRdb calls TRBD1, which cannot be checked without DNA. Sequences SGHTS (CDR1) and YDEGEE (CDR2) are obtained from the germline V gene. Taken from cysteine to phenylalanine, the CDR3 has 15 residues. Only the protein sequence is given. With the portions outside the CDR3 filled from the reference TRBV5-8 and TRBJ2-7 genes, the complete variable region becomes EAGVTQSPTHLIKTRGQQATLRCSPISGHTSVYWYQQALGLGLQFLLWYDEGEERNRGNFPPRFSGRQFPNYSSELNVNALELEDSALYLCASSLVPGGGYEQYFGPGTRLTVT.